This paragraph covers one T cell receptor beta chain sequence. The antigen is not known. Study results and caveats: Whole repertoires were not studied in the larger cohort, only one V-J beta rearrangement. The TCR gene usage of tumor memory CD4+ T cells clustered together with blood and lymph node memory CD4+ cells and with lymph node naive CD4+ cells. Tumor-infiltrating Treg TCR alpha and beta sequences overlapped most with tumor naive CD4+ T cells, then blood naive.

The sorted Tregs were CD4+CD25+CD127-/low cells. Germline CDR1 MNHNY, CDR2 SVGAGI (reference sequence). With V trimmed by 11 bases and J by 7 bases, 12 bases remained unmatched. The CDR3 consists of 15 residues. Semi-nested PCR with Nested Universal Primer A followed constant-region reverse priming of full-length variable regions. Each CDR3 protein is one row after TCRdb ran MiXCR on the 5' RACE reads. The data hold around 6,800 distinct CDR3 sequences, with over 70% observed a single time. The chain links TRBV6-6 to TRBJ1-6, with 9 bases matching TRBD1. The receptor was derived from a female donor with breast cancer. Sample: tumor-infiltrating Tregs sorted from the breast tumor. CDR3 in DNA: TGTGCCGGATCTCACACGGGACAGGGCAATTCACCCCTCCACTTT. Protein: CAGSHTGQGNSPLHF.